This TCR beta chain was captured by sequencing in a study of blood T cell repertoires in COVID-19. The assay was immunoSEQ multiplex PCR, and TCRdb's table has in-frame clones only and misses some. The table shows over 250,000 clones, with about 85% occurring only once. J lost 6 bases, V lost 5 bases, and 9 bases had no gene match. This CDR3 has 14 amino acids. The germline CDR1 and CDR2 sequences are SGHTA and FQGNSA. Sequencing input: peripheral blood. The chain employs TRBV7-2 and TRBJ1-1, with 7 positions matching TRBD1. This receptor was taken from a human donor in a cohort sampled during active COVID-19. The CDR3 DNA reads TGTGCCAGCAGCCCCCGACAGGGTAGTCCTGAAGCTTTCTTT. Its protein product is CASSPRQGSPEAFF.